This T cell receptor (beta chain) was captured in a study of memory CD4+ T cells and cytomegalovirus serostatus (dated by TCRdb to about 2019). General notes on the study: The cohort comprised 33 healthy Belgian adults, 9 CMV seropositive and 24 CMV seronegative. CD4+ memory TCRbeta repertoires of a Belgian cohort with known cytomegalovirus serostatus were sequenced in order to replicate a published TCR-based CMV serostatus classifier. The study at large found these results: Of 164 previously reported CMV-associated TCRbeta sequences, about 68 appeared in the CD4+ memory repertoires, each in one to five individuals. The results were interpreted as suggesting that the CMV-associated TCR signature is mostly present in the CD4+ memory repertoire. On the Belgian cohort, the classifier built on the original framework reached a median bootstrapped AUC of around 0.96, with a 95% CI of 0.76-1.00. Only CD4+CD45RO+ memory cells were sequenced, unlike the original study, which covered naive and memory CD4+ and CD8+ populations. For predicting CMV serostatus, the median bootstrapped AUC was approximately 0.96 using the original framework and about 0.89 using a US-trained random forest.

Its CDR3 holds 15 amino acids, cysteine through phenylalanine. Left in the record is the CDR3 DNA by itself, 45 bases read in frame from the first base. For CDR1 and CDR2, the germline V gene lists KGHSY and FQNENV. V lost 6 bases and J lost 0 bases; the stretch between them is 12 bases long. Single viable CD3+CD4+CD8-CD45RO+ cells were sorted as memory CD4+ T cells on a FACSAria II. CMV serostatus was assessed using a Roche Elecsys assay, by which serum IgG against CMV pp150, pp28, p38 and p52 was detected. Once the samples were thawed, total CD4+ T cells were enriched through positive selection using CD4 magnetic microbeads. Samples originated from another study that specifically interrogated the CD4+ T cell memory repertoire. Peripheral blood mononuclear cells were isolated and cryopreserved following standard operating procedures; serum was stored at -80 °C. The staining used CD3-PerCP (BW264/56), CD4-APC (RPA-T4), CD45RO-PE (UCHT1) and CD8-Pacific Orange (3B5) antibodies, and Sytox blue was used to exclude non-viable cells.

Points on this clone: The clone's antigen remains unknown. Per-nucleotide qualities are absent, and no much larger clonotype sits a single base away.

Genomic DNA was extracted from sorted cells with the Quick-DNA Microprep Kit. Amplification of TCRbeta DNA was done with the immunoSEQ hsTCRbeta kit, following the protocol from the manufacturer. An Illumina MiSeq instrument was used to sequence the TCRbeta libraries. As for how the authors treated the data: After out-of-frame sequences were removed, 2.4 million or so distinct TCRbeta sequences remained, averaging around 61,000 per individual. Each individual was scored according to the count of about 150 previously reported CMV-associated TCRbeta sequences and the total productive distinct TCRbeta count. A beta-binomial model was reimplemented in Python, and scikit-learn random forests with default parameters were trained on data from the US cohort. Classifier performance on the Belgian cohort was summarized as median AUC with percentile confidence intervals over 10,000 bootstrap iterations. In TCRdb, the immuneACCESS table is reduced to in-frame sequences with V and J assigned. These tables do not hold every clone; where another copy was compared, an unresolved V gene accounts for under half, and the others remain unexplained. V and J calls and clone size are as listed in that table; D and trimming were resolved from the DNA. For this sample there are tens of thousands of clones; 78% appear just once. Of the sample, around 0.6% is held by the ten largest clones.

Sequenced sample: memory CD4+ T cells from blood. The receptor was isolated from an adult in good health and CMV-seronegative. The chain is made from TRBV16 and TRBJ1-5; TRBD1 is a possible D gene, resting on 5 matching bases. The sequenced DNA is TGTGCCAGCAGGGGGGACTCCTATAGCAATCAGCCCCAGCATTTT. It is translated as CASRGDSYSNQPQHF. Joined to the reference TRBV16 and TRBJ1-5 proteins, this CDR3 gives the full variable domain: GEEVAQTPKHLVRGEGQKAKLYCAPIKGHSYVFWYQQVLKNEFKFLISFQNENVFDETGMPKERFSAKCLPNSPCSLEIQATKLEDSAVYFCASRGDSYSNQPQHFGDGTRLSIL.